Following are 28 T cell receptor beta chains from one sample sequenced in a study of response to subunit inactivated influenza vaccine. TCRdb itself ran the RT-PCR reads through MiXCR, one entry per CDR3 protein. The sample contains some 300,000 distinct CDR3 sequences, about 20% of which appear only once. The sample in question was PBMCs from blood, obtained about 19 months after vaccination. The receptors were gathered from a man between 50 and 69 years old who received an inactivated influenza vaccine.

J is TRBJ2-1 and V is TRBV7-9; D unclear. The germline V gene has CDR1 SEHNR and CDR2 FQNEAQ (reference sequence). The CDR3 is made up of 12 amino acids. V dropped 7 bases and J dropped 7 bases, with 11 bases sitting between them. CDR3 in amino acids: CASTRSGNEQFF. As DNA, the CDR3 is TGTGCCAGCACCCGGAGTGGGAATGAGCAGTTCTTC.

This clonotype has just a few counts. The V and J genes are TRBV5-1 and TRBJ2-2; perhaps TRBD2 as D (5 bases). The CDR3 loop spans 14 amino acids. CDR1 and CDR2 from the germline V gene are SGHRS and YFSETQ. V dropped 4 bases and J dropped 3 bases, with 10 bases sitting between them. CDR3 in amino acids: CASSKLGDTGELFF. In nucleotides, the CDR3 is TGCGCCAGCAGCAAGCTCGGGGACACCGGGGAGCTGTTTTTT.

The chain carries TRBV30 and TRBJ1-5; D is uncertain. This CDR3 comprises 14 residues. Trimming left V 2 bases short and J 0 bases short, with 8 bases between. CDR1 and CDR2 from the germline V gene are GTSNPN and SVGIG (reference sequence). CDR3 coding DNA: TGTGCCTGGAGTCCGGGATATAGCAATCAGCCCCAGCATTTT. Amino acids: CAWSPGYSNQPQHF.

The gene calls are TRBV3-1 and TRBJ2-2; D perhaps matches TRBD1 (6 bases). V was trimmed by 4 bases and J by 3 bases, leaving 24 bases between them. CDR3 length: 19 amino acids. Germline CDR1 LGHDT, CDR2 YNNKEL (reference sequence). Here the CDR3 DNA reads TGTGCCAGCAGCCGAGGACCGGGACACAACCTATTTGACACCGGGGAGCTGTTTTTT. Its translation is CASSRGPGHNLFDTGELFF.

This clonotype was seen ten or more times. The chain carries TRBV4-2 and TRBJ1-4; maybe TRBD1 (5 bases). With 1 base removed from V and 7 bases from J, the gap between germline ends came to 13 bases. This CDR3 has 15 amino acids. Germline V lookup: CDR1 LGHNA, CDR2 YNFKEQ. CDR3: CASSQGDSVGEKLFF. The DNA of the CDR3 is TGTGCCAGCAGCCAAGGGGACTCGGTCGGTGAAAAACTGTTTTTT.

The chain couples TRBV11-2 to TRBJ2-1, with a tentative D call TRBD2 (5 bases). The V end lost 5 bases, the J end lost 4 bases, and 18 bases lay between the germline ends. Germline CDR1 SGHAT, CDR2 FQNNGV. This CDR3 region has 16 residues. In DNA form, the CDR3 reads TGTGCCAGCAGCCTCAAGGCTGAAGGGAGATACAATGAGCAGTTCTTC. It codes for CASSLKAEGRYNEQFF. Variable domain in full (rest from reference TRBV11-2 and TRBJ2-1): EAGVAQSPRYKIIEKRQSVAFWCNPISGHATLYWYQQILGQGPKLLIQFQNNGVVDDSQLPKDRFSAERLKGVDSTLKIQPAKLEDSAVYLCASSLKAEGRYNEQFFGPGTRLTVL.

This clonotype was found a few times. The chain carries TRBV2 and TRBJ1-6; D remains unclear. CDR3 size: 14 residues. The V end lost 7 bases, the J end lost 5 bases, and 12 bases lay between the germline ends. Per germline, CDR1 SNHLY and CDR2 FYNNEI. The CDR3 DNA follows: TGTGCCAGCACCCGAAATCAGGATAATTCACCCCTCCACTTT. It is translated as CASTRNQDNSPLHF.

The genes are TRBV6-2 or TRBV6-3 and TRBJ2-7, with TRBD2 identical over 10 bases. Germline CDR1 reads MNHEY; CDR2 reads SVGEGT. The junction had 4 bases not matched to a gene; V was cut back by 5 bases and J by 0 bases. The CDR3 contains 15 residues. For the CDR3, the DNA is TGTGCCAGCAGTACTGGACTAGCGGTCTCCTACGAGCAGTACTTC. Translating gives CASSTGLAVSYEQYF.

The gene calls are TRBV29-1 and TRBJ1-1; D uncertain. This CDR3 is built from 12 residues. V was clipped by 7 bases and J by 3 bases, with 12 bases between them. CDR1 and CDR2 from the germline V gene are SQVTM and ANQGSEA. The DNA of the CDR3 is TGCAGCGCCGGTTCATGGGACACTGAAGCTTTCTTT. It specifies CSAGSWDTEAFF.

The chain employs TRBV20-1 and TRBJ1-2; 7 positions agree with TRBD1. Germline CDR1 and CDR2: DFQATT and SNEGSKA (reference sequence). V shed 5 bases, J shed 1 base, and the junction held 7 bases outside the gene matches. The CDR3 covers 14 residues. CDR3: CSAYSGQSNYGYTF. CDR3 coding DNA: TGCAGTGCTTATTCGGGACAGAGTAACTATGGCTACACCTTC.

V gene TRBV11-2 combines with J gene TRBJ2-1, with TRBD2 matching 8 bases. The CDR3 totals 15 residues. Germline V gene sequence: CDR1 SGHAT, CDR2 FQNNGV. V was clipped by 4 bases and J by 7 bases; unmatched bases: 9. The CDR3 DNA follows: TGTGCCAGCAGCTCCCCAGCGGGAGTGGGTAATGAGCAGTTCTTC. Protein sequence: CASSSPAGVGNEQFF.

The V gene is TRBV6-5, the J gene TRBJ1-1, with 10 bases aligning to TRBD1. V trimming: 0 bases; J trimming: 5 bases; junction bases outside the gene matches: 6. This CDR3 spans 16 amino acids. Germline V gives CDR1 MNHEY, CDR2 SVGAGI. CDR3 residues: CASSYSLDRGETEAFF. The DNA of the CDR3 is TGTGCCAGCAGTTACTCGTTGGACAGGGGGGAAACTGAAGCTTTCTTT.

The rearrangement joins TRBV7-8 to TRBJ2-1; 8 bases match TRBD1. Germline V gives CDR1 SGHVS, CDR2 FQNEAQ. The CDR3 runs to 16 residues. V shed 5 bases and J 0 bases; nucleotides not matched to a gene: 6. CDR3 sequence reads: CASSLQGDSSYNEQFF. The CDR3 coding sequence is TGTGCCAGCAGCCTACAGGGGGATAGCTCCTACAATGAGCAGTTCTTC. The full variable domain, in which reference TRBV7-8 and TRBJ2-1 provide the parts outside the CDR3, is GAGVSQSPRYKVAKRGQDVALRCDPISGHVSLFWYQQALGQGPEFLTYFQNEAQLDKSGLPSDRFFAERPEGSVSTLKIQRTQQEDSAVYLCASSLQGDSSYNEQFFGPGTRLTVL.

By its share, this clonotype is medium-sized. For the CDR3, the DNA is TGCAGCGTTGATTCTTCCGGGATGAACACTGAAGCTTTCTTT. Its translation is CSVDSSGMNTEAFF. The chain has TRBV29-1 and TRBJ1-1; D gene ambiguous. Germline-derived CDR1 and CDR2 are SQVTM and ANQGSEA. The CDR3 has 14 amino acids. V lost 3 bases and J lost 0, with 11 bases in between.

J is TRBJ1-1 and V is TRBV7-9; D is unresolved. This CDR3 is built from 14 residues. V lost 4 bases to trimming and J lost 0 bases, with 9 bases between them. Germline V gene data show CDR1 as SEHNR and CDR2 as FQNEAQ (reference sequence). In nucleotides, the CDR3 is TGTGCCAGCAGCTCCCAAAATATGAACACTGAAGCTTTCTTT. Its translation is CASSSQNMNTEAFF.

The chain is built from TRBV11-2 and TRBJ2-3, with 13 nucleotides matching TRBD2. Germline loops: CDR1 SGHAT, CDR2 FQNNGV. V shed 5 bases, J shed 3 bases, and the junction held 2 bases outside the gene matches. The CDR3 is 15 residues long. CDR3 sequence (DNA): TGTGCCAGCAGCCAACTAGCGGGGGGGACAGATACGCAGTATTTT. It yields the protein CASSQLAGGTDTQYF.

This clonotype was detected a few times. The J gene is TRBJ1-1, the V gene TRBV5-5; perhaps TRBD1 as D (5 bases). Trimming pared 0 bases from V and 2 bases from J, leaving 14 bases between. Per the germline V gene, CDR1 is SGHKS and CDR2 is YYEKEE (reference sequence). CDR3 length: 16 residues. Written as DNA, the CDR3 is TGTGCCAGCAGCTTGGGAGGTGGGGCCACAAACACTGAAGCTTTCTTT. Encoded protein: CASSLGGGATNTEAFF.

The chain joins TRBV11-2 to TRBJ2-1; D remains ambiguous. V lost 2 bases, J lost 5 bases, and 16 bases lay in between. The V gene's germline CDR1 is SGHAT and CDR2 FQNNGV. CDR3 length: 16 amino acids. As DNA, the CDR3 is TGTGCCAGCAGCTTACAGGTAGGCCGGTGGAACAATGAGCAGTTCTTC. This encodes CASSLQVGRWNNEQFF.

CDR3 nucleotide sequence: TGCAGTGCTAGCCCGTGGACCAGAGGAGGCTACACCTTC. Protein: CSASPWTRGGYTF. The V call is TRBV20-1, the J call TRBJ1-2; D not resolved. CDR1 and CDR2 from the germline V gene are DFQATT and SNEGSKA (reference sequence). V lost 3 bases and J lost 8, with 16 bases in between. The CDR3 has 13 residues.

This clonotype showed up just a few times. One junction end does not reproduce the germline sequence, and a read error may be involved. The chain recombines TRBV25-1 with TRBJ2-7; D is perhaps TRBD1 or TRBD2 (5 bases each). The germline gives CDR1 MGHDK, CDR2 SYGVNS. There are 17 residues in the CDR3. This chain's CDR3 is CASSGPLVTEGYYGQYF. The CDR3 DNA sequence: TGTGCCAGCAGTGGTCCGCTCGTGACAGAGGGGTACTACGGGCAGTACTTC.

CDR3 DNA: TGTGCCAGCAGCGTAGCTACAGGGGGACGGAACACTGAAGCTTTCTTT. Protein product: CASSVATGGRNTEAFF. The chain joins TRBV9 to TRBJ1-1; TRBD1 aligns across 8 bases. The CDR3 is made up of 16 amino acids. Germline values: CDR1 SGDLS, CDR2 YYNGEE. The ends lost 0 bases at V and 1 base at J; junction bases unmatched: 5.

The chain employs TRBV12-3 or TRBV12-4 and TRBJ2-7; possible D gene TRBD1, 6 bases. The length of the CDR3 is 13 residues. Trimming left V 2 bases short and J 5 bases short, with 10 bases between. The CDR3 loop reads CASSLTGWNEQYF. DNA of the CDR3: TGTGCCAGCAGTTTAACAGGGTGGAACGAGCAGTACTTC.

The chain employs TRBV12-3 or TRBV12-4 and TRBJ2-1; the D gene is possibly TRBD1 (5 bases). The CDR3 runs 14 residues. V lost 5 bases and J 4 bases, leaving 12 bases between the germline ends. The CDR3 loop is CASSPRQRYNEQFF. In nucleotides, the CDR3 is TGTGCCAGCAGTCCGCGACAGCGATACAATGAGCAGTTCTTC.

This clonotype was recorded many times. The rearrangement joins TRBV5-4 to TRBJ1-1; D not certain. The CDR3 is made up of 14 amino acids. CDR1 is SGHNT, CDR2 YYREEE, per germline (reference sequence). The germline V and J ends were trimmed by 0 bases and 2 bases, with 8 bases remaining between them. The CDR3 coding sequence is TGTGCCAGCAGCTTGGCTAGGGCCAACACTGAAGCTTTCTTT. Protein sequence: CASSLARANTEAFF. Complete variable domain (other parts from reference TRBV5-4 and TRBJ1-1): ETGVTQSPTHLIKTRGQQVTLRCSSQSGHNTVSWYQQALGQGPQFIFQYYREEENGRGNFPPRFSGLQFPNYSSELNVNALELDDSALYLCASSLARANTEAFFGQGTRLTVV.

The chain carries TRBV6-2 or TRBV6-3 and TRBJ2-5, with 7 bases identical to TRBD1. The CDR3 sequence is 15 residues long. J gave up 5 bases and V 2 bases, and 8 bases lay outside the gene matches. Germline CDR1 is MNHEY and CDR2 is SVGEGT. CDR3 DNA sequence: TGTGCCAGCAGTTACCGCGACAGGGTAGAGGAGACCCAGTACTTC. It codes for CASSYRDRVEETQYF.

This clonotype has a count of ten or more. This sequence joins TRBV20-1 and TRBJ1-2; D is ambiguous. The CDR3 loop spans 13 amino acids. The germline gives CDR1 DFQATT, CDR2 SNEGSKA (reference sequence). Trimming removed 8 bases from V and 5 bases from J, with 18 bases in between. The CDR3 nucleotides are TGCAGTCACCGTGGGGAGAGAGAGTATGGCTACACCTTC. Protein product: CSHRGEREYGYTF.

J is TRBJ1-5 and V is TRBV20-1, with a possible D match to TRBD1 (5 bases). CDR3 length: 12 residues. Per the germline V gene, CDR1 is DFQATT and CDR2 is SNEGSKA (reference sequence). Trimming removed 8 bases at V and 3 bases at J, with 11 bases between. The CDR3 DNA sequence: TGCAGTCCGGGACGGAACAATCAGCCCCAGCATTTT. Encoded protein: CSPGRNNQPQHF.

This clonotype came up a few times. V is TRBV4-3 and J is TRBJ1-5, with TRBD1 as a possible D gene (6 bases). The CDR3 is 16 residues long. Deletions cut 0 bases from V and 5 bases from J, with 14 bases between. Germline values: CDR1 LGHNA, CDR2 YSLEER. CDR3 protein: CASSQDLSPGDQPQHF. CDR3 nucleotide sequence: TGCGCCAGCAGCCAAGATCTATCCCCAGGGGATCAGCCCCAGCATTTT.